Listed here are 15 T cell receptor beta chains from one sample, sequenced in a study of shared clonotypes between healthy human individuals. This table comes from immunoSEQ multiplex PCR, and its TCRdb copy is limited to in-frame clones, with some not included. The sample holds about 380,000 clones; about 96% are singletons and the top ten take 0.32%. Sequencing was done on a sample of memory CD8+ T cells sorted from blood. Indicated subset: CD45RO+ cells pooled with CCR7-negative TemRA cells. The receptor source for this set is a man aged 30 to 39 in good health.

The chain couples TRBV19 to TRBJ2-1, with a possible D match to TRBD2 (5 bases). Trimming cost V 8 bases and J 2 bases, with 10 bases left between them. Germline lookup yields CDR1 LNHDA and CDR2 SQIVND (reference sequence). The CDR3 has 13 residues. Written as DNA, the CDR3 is TGTGCCAGTGACGGAGGCACCTACAATGAGCAGTTCTTC. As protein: CASDGGTYNEQFF.

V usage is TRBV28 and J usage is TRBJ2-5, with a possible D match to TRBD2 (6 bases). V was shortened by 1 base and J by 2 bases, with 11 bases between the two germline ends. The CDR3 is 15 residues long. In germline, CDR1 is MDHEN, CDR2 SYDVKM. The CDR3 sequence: CASSLYGRGQETQYF. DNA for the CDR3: TGTGCCAGCAGTTTATATGGGCGGGGTCAAGAGACCCAGTACTTC.

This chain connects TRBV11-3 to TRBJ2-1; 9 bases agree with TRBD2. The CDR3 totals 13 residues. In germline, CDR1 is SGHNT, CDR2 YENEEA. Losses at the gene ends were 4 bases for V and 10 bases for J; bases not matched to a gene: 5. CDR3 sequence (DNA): TGTGCCAGCAGCTCGCAAGCGGGAGGCGAGCAGTTCTTC. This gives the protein CASSSQAGGEQFF.

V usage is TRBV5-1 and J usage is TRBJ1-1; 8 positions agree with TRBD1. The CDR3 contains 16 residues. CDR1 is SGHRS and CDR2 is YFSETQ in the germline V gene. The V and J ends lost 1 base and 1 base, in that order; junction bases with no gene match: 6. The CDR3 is CASSLTGQGGNTEAFF. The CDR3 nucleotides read TGCGCCAGCAGCTTGACCGGACAGGGAGGGAACACTGAAGCTTTCTTT.

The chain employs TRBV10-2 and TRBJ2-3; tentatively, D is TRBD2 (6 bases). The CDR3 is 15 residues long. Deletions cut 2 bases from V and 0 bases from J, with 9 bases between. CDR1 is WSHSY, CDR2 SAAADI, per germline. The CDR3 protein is CASSEDGTSTDTQYF. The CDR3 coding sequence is TGCGCCAGCAGTGAGGACGGGACTAGCACAGATACGCAGTATTTT.

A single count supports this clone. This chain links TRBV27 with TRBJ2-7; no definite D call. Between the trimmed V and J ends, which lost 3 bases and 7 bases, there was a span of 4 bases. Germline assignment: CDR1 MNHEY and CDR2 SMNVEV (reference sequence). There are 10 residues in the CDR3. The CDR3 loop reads CASSLGEQYF. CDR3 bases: TGTGCCAGCAGTTTGGGGGAGCAGTACTTC.

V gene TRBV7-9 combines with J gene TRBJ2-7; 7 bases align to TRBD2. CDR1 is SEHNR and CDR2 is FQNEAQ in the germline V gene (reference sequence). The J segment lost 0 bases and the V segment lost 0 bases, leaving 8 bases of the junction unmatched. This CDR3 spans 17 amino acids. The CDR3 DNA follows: TGTGCCAGCAGCTTAGCGGGGGGTGGCGGGAGCTCCTACGAGCAGTACTTC. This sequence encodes CASSLAGGGGSSYEQYF.

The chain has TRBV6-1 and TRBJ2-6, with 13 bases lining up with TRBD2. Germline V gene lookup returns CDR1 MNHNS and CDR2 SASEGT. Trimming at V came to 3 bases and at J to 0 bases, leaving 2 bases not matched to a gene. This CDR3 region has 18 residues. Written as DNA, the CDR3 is TGTGCCAGCAGTGACGGACTAGCGGGAGCCTCTGGGGCCAACGTCCTGACTTTC. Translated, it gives CASSDGLAGASGANVLTF.

The CDR3 DNA reads as TGCGCCAGCAGTTACGAAACGGGCCGACCCTCTCGAGCTTTCTTT. Translating gives CASSYETGRPSRAFF. The rearrangement joins TRBV5-1 to TRBJ1-1, with D unresolved. The CDR3 contains 15 residues. V lost 5 bases and J lost 10, with 24 bases in between. Germline V gene data show CDR1 as SGHRS and CDR2 as YFSETQ.

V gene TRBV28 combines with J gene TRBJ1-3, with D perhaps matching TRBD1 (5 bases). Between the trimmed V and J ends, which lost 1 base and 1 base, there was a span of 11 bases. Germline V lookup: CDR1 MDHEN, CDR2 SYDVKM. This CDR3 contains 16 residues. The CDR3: CASSLSPGKSGNTIYF. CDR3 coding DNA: TGTGCCAGCAGTTTATCCCCAGGGAAGTCTGGAAACACCATATATTTT.

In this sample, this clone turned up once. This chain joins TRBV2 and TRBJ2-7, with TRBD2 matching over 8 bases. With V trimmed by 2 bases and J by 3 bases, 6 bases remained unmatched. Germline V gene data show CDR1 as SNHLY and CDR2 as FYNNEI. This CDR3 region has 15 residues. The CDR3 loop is CASSELQAGVYEQYF. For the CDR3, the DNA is TGTGCCAGCAGTGAATTACAAGCGGGAGTCTACGAGCAGTACTTC.

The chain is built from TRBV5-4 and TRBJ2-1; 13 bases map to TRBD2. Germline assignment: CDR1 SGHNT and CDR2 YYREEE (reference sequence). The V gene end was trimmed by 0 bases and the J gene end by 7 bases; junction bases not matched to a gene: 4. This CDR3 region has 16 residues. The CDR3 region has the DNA TGTGCCAGCAGCTTGGGTTGGACTAGCGGGAGTAATGAGCAGTTCTTC. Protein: CASSLGWTSGSNEQFF.

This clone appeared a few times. The CDR3 loop reads CASSPDRAEQYF. The CDR3 bases are TGTGCCAGCAGCCCGGACAGGGCCGAGCAGTACTTC. V is TRBV7-9 and J is TRBJ2-7; 8 nucleotides align to TRBD1. This CDR3 is built from 12 residues. Germline V CDR1 and CDR2: SEHNR, FQNEAQ (reference sequence). V dropped 5 bases and J dropped 6; count of bases not matched to a gene: 3.

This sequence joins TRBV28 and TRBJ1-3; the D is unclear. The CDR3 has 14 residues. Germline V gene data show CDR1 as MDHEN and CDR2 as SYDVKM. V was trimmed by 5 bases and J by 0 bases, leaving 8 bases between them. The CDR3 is CASSRTPSGNTIYF. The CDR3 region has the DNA TGTGCCAGCAGTCGGACCCCCTCTGGAAACACCATATATTTT. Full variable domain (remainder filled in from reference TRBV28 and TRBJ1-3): DVKVTQSSRYLVKRTGEKVFLECVQDMDHENMFWYRQDPGLGLRLIYFSYDVKMKEKGDIPEGYSVSREKKERFSLILESASTNQTSMYLCASSRTPSGNTIYFGEGSWLTVV.

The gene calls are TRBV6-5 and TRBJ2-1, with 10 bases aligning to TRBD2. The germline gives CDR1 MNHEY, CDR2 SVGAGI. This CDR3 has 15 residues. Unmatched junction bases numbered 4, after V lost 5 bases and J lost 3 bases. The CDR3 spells CASSTSGIYYNEQFF. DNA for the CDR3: TGTGCCAGCAGTACTAGCGGGATTTACTACAATGAGCAGTTCTTC.